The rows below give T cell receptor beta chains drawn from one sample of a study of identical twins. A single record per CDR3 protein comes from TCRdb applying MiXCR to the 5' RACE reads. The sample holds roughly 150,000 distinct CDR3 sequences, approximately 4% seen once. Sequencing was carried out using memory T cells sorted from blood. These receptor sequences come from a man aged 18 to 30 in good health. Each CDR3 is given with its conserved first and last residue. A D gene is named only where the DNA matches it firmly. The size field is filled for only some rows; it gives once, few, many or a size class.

cdr3_nt: TGTGCCAGCAGCTTAGCAGTTATCAGTAATGAGCAGTTCTTC
cdr3_aa: CASSLAVISNEQFF
j_call: TRBJ2-1
clone_size: many
v_call: TRBV11-2
d_call: .

cdr3_nt: TGTGCCAGCAGTTACGGACAGGGGGGCTCCTACGAGCAGTACTTC
cdr3_aa: CASSYGQGGSYEQYF
j_call: TRBJ2-7
clone_size: many
v_call: TRBV6-2/TRBV6-3
d_call: TRBD1

cdr3_nt: TGTGCCAGCAGTGACCGGACAGTGGCTCGTGGCTACACCTTC
cdr3_aa: CASSDRTVARGYTF
j_call: TRBJ1-2
clone_size: many
v_call: TRBV28
d_call: .

cdr3_nt: TGTGCCAGCAGCCCAGTAGGGACAGTCAACTCTGGGGCCAACGTCCTGACTTTC
cdr3_aa: CASSPVGTVNSGANVLTF
j_call: TRBJ2-6
clone_size: many
v_call: TRBV11-2
d_call: TRBD1

cdr3_nt: TGCAGTGTACCCTCGCAGGTTAGCAATCAGCCCCAGCATTTT
cdr3_aa: CSVPSQVSNQPQHF
j_call: TRBJ1-5
clone_size: many
v_call: TRBV20-1
d_call: .

cdr3_nt: TGCGCCAGCAGTGGGACGGACAGGACGAACACCGGGGAGCTGTTTTTT
cdr3_aa: CASSGTDRTNTGELFF
j_call: TRBJ2-2
clone_size: .
v_call: TRBV10-2
d_call: TRBD1

cdr3_nt: TGCAGTGCTGAACTAGCGGGAGGATACACAGATACGCAGTATTTT
cdr3_aa: CSAELAGGYTDTQYF
j_call: TRBJ2-3
clone_size: many
v_call: TRBV20-1
d_call: TRBD2

cdr3_nt: TGTGCCAGCAGCCAAGGTTACGGGAGGGCCTTAGATACGCAGTATTTT
cdr3_aa: CASSQGYGRALDTQYF
j_call: TRBJ2-3
clone_size: many
v_call: TRBV14
d_call: TRBD2

cdr3_nt: TGCGCCAGCAGCTTGGTACGGGAGGGAGATACGCAGTATTTT
cdr3_aa: CASSLVREGDTQYF
j_call: TRBJ2-3
clone_size: many
v_call: TRBV5-1
d_call: TRBD2

cdr3_nt: TGTGCCAGCAGTCACGCCGGGGACAATCAGCCCCAGCATTTT
cdr3_aa: CASSHAGDNQPQHF
j_call: TRBJ1-5
clone_size: many
v_call: TRBV6-5
d_call: .

cdr3_nt: TGCAGTGCTAGAGATGGTCCCTCCCTGGCCAAAAACATTCAGTACTTC
cdr3_aa: CSARDGPSLAKNIQYF
j_call: TRBJ2-4
clone_size: many
v_call: TRBV20-1
d_call: .

cdr3_nt: TGTGCCAGCAGTGACTGGACAGCTTCTAGCGGGAGCTCTGGGGCCAACGTCCTGACTTTC
cdr3_aa: CASSDWTASSGSSGANVLTF
j_call: TRBJ2-6
clone_size: many
v_call: TRBV6-4
d_call: TRBD2

cdr3_nt: TGTGCCAGCAGCGCTTCTACAGGGGGCAGGGGAAACACCATATATTTT
cdr3_aa: CASSASTGGRGNTIYF
j_call: TRBJ1-3
clone_size: many
v_call: TRBV9
d_call: TRBD1

cdr3_nt: TGTGCCAGCAGCCTAGCGGGACAGGGCCTTATAGATACGCAGTATTTT
cdr3_aa: CASSLAGQGLIDTQYF
j_call: TRBJ2-3
clone_size: many
v_call: TRBV5-5
d_call: .

cdr3_nt: TGCGCCAGCAGTGAGGGGGCAGGGTACGAGCAGTACTTC
cdr3_aa: CASSEGAGYEQYF
j_call: TRBJ2-7
clone_size: many
v_call: TRBV10-2
d_call: .

cdr3_nt: TGTGCCAGCAGCTTAGACTTAGGGAATGAGCAGTTCTTC
cdr3_aa: CASSLDLGNEQFF
j_call: TRBJ2-1
clone_size: .
v_call: TRBV7-9
d_call: .

cdr3_nt: TGTGCCAGCAGCCTTTTAGTGAGCTCCTATAATTCACCCCTCCACTTT
cdr3_aa: CASSLLVSSYNSPLHF
j_call: TRBJ1-6
clone_size: many
v_call: TRBV11-2
d_call: .